The T cell receptor (beta chain) under discussion was sequenced for a study of patients and donors after allogeneic stem cell transplantation (dated by TCRdb to the early 2020s). Libraries were built with RT-PCR. Instrument on record: NextSeq 550. TCRdb applied fastp at Q25 and MiXCR to the public reads, then kept only in-frame beta chains. Every CDR3 protein is listed once, alongside the most common genes and DNA of its rows. For this sample the table gives roughly 960,000 distinct CDR3 sequences, of which about a sixth were detected only once. The ten largest clones capture roughly 6% of the sample. The cysteine opens and the phenylalanine closes a CDR3 of 18 amino acids. Kept here is only the CDR3 DNA, which spans 54 bases and is read in frame from base 1. Sequences SGHAT (CDR1) and FQDESV (CDR2) are obtained from the germline V gene (reference sequence). V is cut back by 4 bases and J by 2 bases, with 10 bases in the junction unmatched.

This clonotype was seen ten or more times. The clone's antigen remains unknown. It has no much larger one-base neighbor in the sample; base qualities were not kept. Sample: blood, either unsorted or a sorted T cell fraction (not recorded which). The sequence was obtained from a human donor who was either an allogeneic HSCT recipient or a stem cell or donor lymphocyte infusion donor (not recorded which). It is not recorded whose cells these are; they may come from a transplant donor. Recombination joined TRBV11-1 with TRBJ2-7, with TRBD2 matching 14 junction bases. DNA sequence: TGTGCCAGCAGCTCCCCCGGGACTAGCGGGAGTTATCCCTACGAGCAGTACTTC. It encodes CASSSPGTSGSYPYEQYF.